This T cell receptor beta chain was observed in a study of T cells in Graves' hyperthyroidism and ophthalmopathy. About the research overall: Peripheral blood draws took place at initial diagnosis, ahead of any treatment. Study-level results: Blood held most thyroid clonotypes expanded above 0.001 frequency.

Not enrolled were patients with uncontrolled infection, other autoimmune disease, pregnancy or lactation. Based on clinical symptoms, serum thyroxine and TRAb, thyroid ultrasound and orbital computed tomography, diagnoses were reached. The investigators amplified TCR beta CDR3 regions from RNA transcripts. During a first-round RT-PCR of the TCR CDR3, the HTBI primer set was used. TCRdb processed the multiplex PCR reads anew with MiXCR; each CDR3 protein has one entry. The sample yields 400,000 or so distinct CDR3 sequences, about 15% seen once. Germline V gives CDR1 DFQATT, CDR2 SNEGSKA (reference sequence). The CDR3 length is 12 residues. V dropped 3 bases and J dropped 5 bases, with 10 bases sitting between them. At least ten counts were recorded for this clonotype. Its cognate antigen is unknown.

The sequence was collected from a woman between 55 and 75 years old with Graves' ophthalmopathy. The rearrangement links TRBV20-1 to TRBJ2-5; D perhaps matches TRBD2 (6 bases). Sequences were obtained from blood. This CDR3 is CSARRGTETQYF. DNA of the CDR3: TGCAGTGCTAGGCGGGGTACCGAGACCCAGTACTTC.